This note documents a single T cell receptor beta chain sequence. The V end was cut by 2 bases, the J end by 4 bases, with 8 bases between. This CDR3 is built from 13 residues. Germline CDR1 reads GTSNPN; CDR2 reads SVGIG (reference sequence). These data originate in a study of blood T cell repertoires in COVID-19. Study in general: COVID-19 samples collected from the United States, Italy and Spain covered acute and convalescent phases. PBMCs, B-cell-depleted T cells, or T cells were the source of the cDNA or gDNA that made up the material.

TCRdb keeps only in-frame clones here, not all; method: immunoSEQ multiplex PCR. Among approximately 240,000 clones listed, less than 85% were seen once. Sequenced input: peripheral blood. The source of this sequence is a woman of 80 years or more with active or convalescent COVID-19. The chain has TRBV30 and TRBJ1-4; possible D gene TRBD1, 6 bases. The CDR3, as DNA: TGTGCCTGGAGTACACAGGGTAATGAAAAACTGTTTTTT. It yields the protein CAWSTQGNEKLFF.